This T cell receptor (beta chain) comes out of a study of T-cell reconstitution after alpha-beta-depleted transplantation in children. CDR1 SGHRS and CDR2 YFSETQ come from the germline V gene. The CDR3 has 14 residues. The V end lost 0 bases, the J end lost 7 bases, and 11 bases lay between the germline ends. TCRbeta library preparation incorporated unique molecular identifiers. TCRdb recomputed calls from the PCR reads with MiXCR, one row per CDR3 protein. Of about 360,000 distinct CDR3 sequences in the sample, 10% to 15% were seen once. The chain has TRBV5-1 and TRBJ1-5; no clear D gene. This clonotype was sampled from a human donor who donated a stem cell graft to a child with Fanconi anemia. The sample here was PBMCs, taken from the stem cell graft. This CDR3 is CASSLAEGSQPQHF. The CDR3 DNA reads TGCGCCAGCAGCTTGGCCGAGGGTTCGCAGCCCCAGCATTTT.